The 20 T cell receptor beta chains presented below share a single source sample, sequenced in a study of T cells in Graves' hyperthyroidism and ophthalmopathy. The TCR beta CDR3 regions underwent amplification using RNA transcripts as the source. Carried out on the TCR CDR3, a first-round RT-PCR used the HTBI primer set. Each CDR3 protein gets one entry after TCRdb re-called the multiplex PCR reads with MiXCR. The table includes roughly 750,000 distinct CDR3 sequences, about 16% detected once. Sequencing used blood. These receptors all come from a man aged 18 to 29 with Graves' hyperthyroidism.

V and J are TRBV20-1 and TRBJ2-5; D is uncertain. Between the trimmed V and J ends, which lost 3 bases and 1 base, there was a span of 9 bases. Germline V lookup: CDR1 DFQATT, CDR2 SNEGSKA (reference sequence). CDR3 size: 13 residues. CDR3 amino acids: CSARRGSQETQYF. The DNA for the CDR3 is TGCAGTGCTAGGCGTGGCAGCCAAGAGACCCAGTACTTC.

The DNA of the CDR3 is TGCGCCAGCAGCTTAGACCCGGGACTAGCGGCAGCTTCCTACGAGCAGTACTTC. Translation: CASSLDPGLAAASYEQYF. V is TRBV5-1 and J is TRBJ2-7; TRBD2 agrees at 11 bases. Germline lookup yields CDR1 SGHRS and CDR2 YFSETQ. The trim removed 2 bases at V and 1 base at J, leaving 11 bases unmatched. The CDR3 runs 18 residues.

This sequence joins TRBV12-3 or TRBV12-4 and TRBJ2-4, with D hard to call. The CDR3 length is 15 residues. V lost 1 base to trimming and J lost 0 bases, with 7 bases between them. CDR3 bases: TGTGCCAGCAGTTTAGTAGGGTTAGCCAAAAACATTCAGTACTTC. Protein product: CASSLVGLAKNIQYF.

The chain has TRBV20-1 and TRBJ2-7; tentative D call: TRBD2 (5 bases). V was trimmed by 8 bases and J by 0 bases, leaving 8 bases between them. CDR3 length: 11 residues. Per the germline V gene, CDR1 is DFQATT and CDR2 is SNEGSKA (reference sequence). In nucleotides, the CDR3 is TGCAGTCCTGGAGGCTCCTACGAGCAGTACTTC. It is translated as CSPGGSYEQYF.

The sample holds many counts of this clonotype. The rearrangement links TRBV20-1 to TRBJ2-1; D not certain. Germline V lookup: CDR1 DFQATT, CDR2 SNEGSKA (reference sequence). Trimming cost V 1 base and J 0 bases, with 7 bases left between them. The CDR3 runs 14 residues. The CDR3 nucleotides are TGCAGTGCTAGAGTTGGCAGCTCCTACAATGAGCAGTTCTTC. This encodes CSARVGSSYNEQFF.

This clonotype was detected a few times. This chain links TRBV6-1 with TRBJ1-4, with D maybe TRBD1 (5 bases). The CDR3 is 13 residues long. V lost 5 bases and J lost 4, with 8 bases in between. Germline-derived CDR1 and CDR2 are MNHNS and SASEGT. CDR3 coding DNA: TGTGCCAGCAGTTCACAGGTTAATGAAAAACTGTTTTTT. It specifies CASSSQVNEKLFF.

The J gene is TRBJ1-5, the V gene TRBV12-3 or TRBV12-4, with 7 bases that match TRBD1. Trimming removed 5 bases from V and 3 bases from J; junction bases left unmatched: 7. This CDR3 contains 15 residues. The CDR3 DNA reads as TGTGCCAGCAGTCAGGGGGACAGTAACAATCAGCCCCAGCATTTT. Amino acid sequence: CASSQGDSNNQPQHF.

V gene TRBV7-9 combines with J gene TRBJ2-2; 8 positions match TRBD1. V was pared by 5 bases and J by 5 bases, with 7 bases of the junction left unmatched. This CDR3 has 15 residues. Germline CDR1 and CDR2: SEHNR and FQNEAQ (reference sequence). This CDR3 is CASSPRNRGTGELFF. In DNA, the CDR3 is TGTGCCAGCAGCCCCCGAAACAGGGGGACCGGGGAGCTGTTTTTT.

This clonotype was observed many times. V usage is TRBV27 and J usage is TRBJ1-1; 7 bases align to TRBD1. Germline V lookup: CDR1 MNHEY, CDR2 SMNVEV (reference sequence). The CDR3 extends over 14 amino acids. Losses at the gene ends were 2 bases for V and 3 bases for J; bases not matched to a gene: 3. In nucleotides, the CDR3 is TGTGCCAGCAGTTTACTGACAGGGTACACTGAAGCTTTCTTT. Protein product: CASSLLTGYTEAFF.

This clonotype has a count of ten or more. For the CDR3, the DNA is TGTGCCAGCAGCTTTAGGATAGCGGGTGGAGGGAATGAGCAGTTCTTC. Encoded protein: CASSFRIAGGGNEQFF. V and J are TRBV11-2 and TRBJ2-1; 7 bases align to TRBD2. Trimming removed 3 bases from V and 7 bases from J; junction bases left unmatched: 12. Germline CDR1 is SGHAT and CDR2 is FQNNGV. This CDR3 has 16 amino acids.

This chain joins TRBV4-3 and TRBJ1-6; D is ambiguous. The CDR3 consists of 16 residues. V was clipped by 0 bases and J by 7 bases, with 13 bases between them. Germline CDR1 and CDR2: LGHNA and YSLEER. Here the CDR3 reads CASSQDLFRGNSPLHF. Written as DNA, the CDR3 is TGCGCCAGCAGCCAAGATTTGTTCCGCGGAAATTCACCCCTCCACTTT.

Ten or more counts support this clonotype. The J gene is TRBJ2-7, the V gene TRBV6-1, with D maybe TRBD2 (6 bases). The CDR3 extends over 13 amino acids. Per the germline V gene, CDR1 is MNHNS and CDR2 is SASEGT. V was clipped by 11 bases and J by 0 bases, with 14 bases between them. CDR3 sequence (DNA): TGTGCCGTAACCGGGAGCGTCTCCTACGAGCAGTACTTC. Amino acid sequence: CAVTGSVSYEQYF.

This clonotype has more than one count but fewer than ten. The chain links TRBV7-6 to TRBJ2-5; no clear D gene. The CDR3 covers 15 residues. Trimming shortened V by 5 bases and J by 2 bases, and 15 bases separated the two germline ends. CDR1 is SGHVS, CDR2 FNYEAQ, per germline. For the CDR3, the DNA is TGTGCCAGCAGCGACCCTTACAAGAGGCAAGAGACCCAGTACTTC. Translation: CASSDPYKRQETQYF.

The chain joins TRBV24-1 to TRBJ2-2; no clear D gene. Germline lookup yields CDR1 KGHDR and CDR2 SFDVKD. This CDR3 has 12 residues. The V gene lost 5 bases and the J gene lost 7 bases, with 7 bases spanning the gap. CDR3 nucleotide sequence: TGTGCCACCAGTGGGATAGGCGGGGAGCTGTTTTTT. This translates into CATSGIGGELFF.

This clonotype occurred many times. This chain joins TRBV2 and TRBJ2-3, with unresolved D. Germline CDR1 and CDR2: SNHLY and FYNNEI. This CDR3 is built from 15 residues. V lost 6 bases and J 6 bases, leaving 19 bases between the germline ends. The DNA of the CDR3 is TGTGCCAGCAGCCCTCCCGGGTCCCCCGGGGATACGCAGTATTTT. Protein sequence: CASSPPGSPGDTQYF.

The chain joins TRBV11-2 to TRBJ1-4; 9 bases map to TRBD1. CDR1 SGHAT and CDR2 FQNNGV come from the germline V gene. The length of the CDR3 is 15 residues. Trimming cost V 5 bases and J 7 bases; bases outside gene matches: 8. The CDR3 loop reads CASSSQPGQGEKLFF. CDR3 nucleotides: TGTGCCAGCAGCAGTCAGCCGGGACAGGGTGAAAAACTGTTTTTT.

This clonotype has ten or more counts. This CDR3 reads CSVEGWRAASGSPEQFF. The DNA for the CDR3 is TGCAGCGTTGAAGGGTGGAGGGCGGCTAGCGGGAGCCCTGAGCAGTTCTTC. The V and J genes are TRBV29-1 and TRBJ2-1; TRBD2 aligns across 10 bases. The CDR3 runs to 17 residues. J was trimmed by 9 bases and V by 1 base; bases with no gene match: 15. Germline lookup yields CDR1 SQVTM and CDR2 ANQGSEA.

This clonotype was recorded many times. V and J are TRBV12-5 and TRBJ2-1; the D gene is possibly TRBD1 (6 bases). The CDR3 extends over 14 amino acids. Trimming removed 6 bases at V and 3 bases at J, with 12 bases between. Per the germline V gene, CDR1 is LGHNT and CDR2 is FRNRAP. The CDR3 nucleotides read TGTGCTAGTGGACACGGGACACTCTACAATGAGCAGTTCTTC. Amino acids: CASGHGTLYNEQFF.

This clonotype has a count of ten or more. The CDR3 reads CSASPRGRPTSYNEQFF. The CDR3 DNA reads TGCAGTGCTAGCCCCCGGGGCAGGCCTACCTCCTACAATGAGCAGTTCTTC. This chain links TRBV20-1 with TRBJ2-1; D is tentatively TRBD1 or TRBD2 (5 bases each). This CDR3 region has 17 residues. Trimming left V 3 bases short and J 0 bases short, with 18 bases between. CDR1 DFQATT and CDR2 SNEGSKA come from the germline V gene (reference sequence).

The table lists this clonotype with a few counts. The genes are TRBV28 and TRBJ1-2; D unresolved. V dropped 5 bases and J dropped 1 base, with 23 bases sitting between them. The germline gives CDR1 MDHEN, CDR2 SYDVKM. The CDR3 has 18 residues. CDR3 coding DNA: TGTGCCAGCAGTGCTGGCCCGGATTATCTCTACTATAACTATGGCTACACCTTC. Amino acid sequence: CASSAGPDYLYYNYGYTF.